This record concerns one T cell receptor (beta chain) sequence. Seattle's enrolled individuals joined amid active infection and were then monitored longitudinally. This sample is part of a study of blood T cell repertoires in COVID-19. At the level of the study: Material from acute and convalescent COVID-19 was sourced from the United States, Italy and Spain. The analysed material was cDNA or gDNA that came from T cells, B-cell-depleted T cells, or PBMCs.

Sequencing was performed with immunoSEQ multiplex PCR; in TCRdb, only in-frame clones are kept and a portion is missing. This sample has approximately 28,000 clones, with roughly 93% found just once. After removal of 5 bases from V and 0 bases from J, the junction contained 8 bases not matched to a gene. Germline V gene sequence: CDR1 SGDLS, CDR2 YYNGEE. CDR3 length: 17 amino acids. The TCR originated in a woman aged 70 to 79 with COVID-19, enrolled during active disease. The sequencing input was peripheral blood. The J gene is TRBJ2-3, the V gene TRBV9; 11 bases match TRBD2. CDR3 nucleotides: TGTGCCAGCAGTCTTGGACTAGCGGGCACTAGCACAGATACGCAGTATTTT. Translation gives CASSLGLAGTSTDTQYF.